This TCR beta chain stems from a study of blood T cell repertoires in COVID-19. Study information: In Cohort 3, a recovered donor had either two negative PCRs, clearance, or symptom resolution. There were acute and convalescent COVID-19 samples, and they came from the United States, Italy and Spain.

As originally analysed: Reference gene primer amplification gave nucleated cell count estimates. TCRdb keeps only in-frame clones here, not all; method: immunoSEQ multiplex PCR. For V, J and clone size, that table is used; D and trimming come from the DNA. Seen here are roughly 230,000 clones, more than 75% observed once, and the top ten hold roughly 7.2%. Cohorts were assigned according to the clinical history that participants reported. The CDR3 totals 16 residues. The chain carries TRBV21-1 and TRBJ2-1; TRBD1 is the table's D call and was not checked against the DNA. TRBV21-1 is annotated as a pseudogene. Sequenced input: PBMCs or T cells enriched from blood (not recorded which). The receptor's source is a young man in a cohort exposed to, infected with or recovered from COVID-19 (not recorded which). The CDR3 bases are TGTGCCAGCAGCAAAGAGGAGGGACAGGGATACAATGAGCAGTTCTTC. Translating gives CASSKEEGQGYNEQFF.